The next 28 T cell receptor beta chains were all read from a single sample in a study of blood T cell repertoires in COVID-19. The data were produced by immunoSEQ multiplex PCR, yet TCRdb's version contains in-frame clones alone and is incomplete. The profile shows under 100,000 clones, 89% of them singletons. Sequenced input: peripheral blood. These receptors came from a man in his fifties with acute or convalescent COVID-19.

The chain joins TRBV27 to TRBJ1-1, with TRBD1 as a possible D gene (5 bases). From germline, CDR1 is MNHEY and CDR2 SMNVEV (reference sequence). Trimming removed 5 bases from V and 1 base from J, with 20 bases in between. The CDR3 contains 17 residues. CDR3 coding DNA: TGTGCCAGCAGTGCCGAGAAGGGGATAGTTGGGAACACTGAAGCTTTCTTT. It specifies CASSAEKGIVGNTEAFF.

This chain uses TRBV7-8 with TRBJ2-7, with 7 bases identical to TRBD1. CDR1 and CDR2 from the germline V gene are SGHVS and FQNEAQ. The junction had 5 bases not matched to a gene; V was cut back by 6 bases and J by 6 bases. This CDR3 has 12 amino acids. CDR3: CASRATGSEQYF. CDR3 in DNA: TGTGCCAGCAGGGCGACAGGGTCCGAGCAGTACTTC.

V usage is TRBV2 and J usage is TRBJ1-1; no definite D call. The CDR3 totals 14 residues. Germline CDR1 SNHLY, CDR2 FYNNEI. V was trimmed by 11 bases and J by 5 bases, leaving 21 bases between them. The CDR3 protein is CAGRQEGSGTEAFF. CDR3 in DNA: TGTGCCGGCCGGCAAGAGGGAAGCGGTACTGAAGCTTTCTTT.

The chain has TRBV6-5 and TRBJ2-1, with 9 bases aligning to TRBD1. The length of the CDR3 is 15 residues. Germline lookup yields CDR1 MNHEY and CDR2 SVGAGI. V trimming: 6 bases; J trimming: 7 bases; junction bases outside the gene matches: 10. The DNA of the CDR3 is TGTGCCAGCAGCTTGGGCGGGACAGGGAGGAATGAGCAGTTCTTC. As protein: CASSLGGTGRNEQFF.

The chain couples TRBV14 to TRBJ1-6; TRBD1 is a possible D gene (6 bases). V lost 1 base to trimming and J lost 8 bases, with 15 bases between them. CDR3 length: 16 amino acids. The V gene's germline CDR1 is SGHDN and CDR2 FVKESK. The CDR3 nucleotides read TGTGCCAGCAGCCAAGTTCAGGGGATGCGGGATTCACCCCTCCACTTT. It yields the protein CASSQVQGMRDSPLHF.

This clone was seen once. DNA for the CDR3: TGTGCCAGCAGTCCTTCTCTGAGCCTAGAAGGCTACACCTTC. This gives the protein CASSPSLSLEGYTF. The gene calls are TRBV6-5 and TRBJ1-2; D gene unclear. Germline lookup yields CDR1 MNHEY and CDR2 SVGAGI. The CDR3 spans 14 residues. The germline V and J ends were trimmed by 5 bases and 8 bases, with 18 bases remaining between them.

CDR3 nucleotide sequence: TGTGCCAGCAGCTTAACAGGGGACTATGGCTACACCTTC. It is translated as CASSLTGDYGYTF. This chain links TRBV7-3 with TRBJ1-2, with D possibly being TRBD1 (5 bases). There are 13 residues in the CDR3. Per germline, CDR1 SGHTA and CDR2 FQGTGA. The V and J ends lost 0 bases and 3 bases respectively, with 5 bases between them.

The chain links TRBV2 to TRBJ2-1; TRBD2 aligns across 8 bases. This CDR3 spans 13 amino acids. Germline loops: CDR1 SNHLY, CDR2 FYNNEI. CDR3 sequence (DNA): TGTGCTACGCAACTAGCGGTCTACAATGAGCAGTTCTTC. Translated: CATQLAVYNEQFF.

V usage is TRBV5-1 and J usage is TRBJ1-2; TRBD1 might be the D (5 bases). V shed 5 bases and J shed 5 bases, with 16 bases lying between them. This CDR3 has 14 amino acids. CDR1 is SGHRS, CDR2 YFSETQ, per germline. The CDR3 sequence: CASSRADSSYGYTF. CDR3 nucleotides: TGCGCCAGCAGTCGGGCAGACAGTTCTTATGGCTACACCTTC.

This rearrangement joins TRBV6-6 to TRBJ1-3; possible D gene TRBD1, 6 bases. With 2 bases removed from V and 5 bases from J, the gap between germline ends came to 13 bases. Germline V lookup: CDR1 MNHNY, CDR2 SVGAGI (reference sequence). The CDR3 runs 15 residues. This CDR3 is CASSYQDSGRNTIYF. As DNA, the CDR3 is TGTGCCAGCAGTTACCAGGACAGTGGAAGAAACACCATATATTTT.

This chain connects TRBV9 to TRBJ2-1; 7 bases match TRBD1. The CDR3 is 14 amino acids. Trimming removed 2 bases from V and 6 bases from J; junction bases left unmatched: 5. CDR1 and CDR2 from the germline V gene are SGDLS and YYNGEE. The CDR3 spells CASSVGQVSNEQFF. The CDR3 nucleotides read TGTGCCAGCAGCGTCGGACAGGTGAGCAATGAGCAGTTCTTC.

This clone was recorded only once. The rearrangement links TRBV11-1 to TRBJ2-3, with D perhaps TRBD1 (5 bases). Germline-derived CDR1 and CDR2 are SGHAT and FQDESV (reference sequence). V lost 5 bases to trimming and J lost 6 bases, with 12 bases between them. This CDR3 region has 13 residues. CDR3 in amino acids: CASSQAWGDTQYF. The CDR3 nucleotides read TGTGCCAGCAGCCAAGCATGGGGCGATACGCAGTATTTT.

The CDR3 nucleotides are TGTGCCAGCTCACCGGGTCCGAGGCAATGGGCTTTCTTT. This gives the protein CASSPGPRQWAFF. This sequence joins TRBV18 and TRBJ1-1; D not resolved. The V and J ends lost 3 bases and 11 bases respectively, with 16 bases between them. The CDR3 runs to 13 residues. CDR1 is KGHSH and CDR2 is LQKENI in the germline V gene.

The V and J genes are TRBV28 and TRBJ1-1, with D tentatively TRBD1 (6 bases). Germline V gene lookup returns CDR1 MDHEN and CDR2 SYDVKM. The CDR3 is made up of 13 amino acids. V was shortened by 4 bases and J by 7 bases, with 13 bases between the two germline ends. CDR3 sequence: CASSYHTGREAFF. Here the CDR3 DNA reads TGTGCCAGCAGTTACCACACAGGGCGTGAAGCTTTCTTT.

For the CDR3, the DNA is TGTGCCAGTGGACAGGGAAGAGAGACCCAGTACTTC. Translated, it gives CASGQGRETQYF. The rearrangement joins TRBV19 to TRBJ2-5; 8 nucleotides match TRBD1. The CDR3 loop spans 12 amino acids. V trimming: 8 bases; J trimming: 4 bases; junction bases outside the gene matches: 3. CDR1 is LNHDA and CDR2 is SQIVND in the germline V gene (reference sequence).

This chain connects TRBV5-4 to TRBJ1-1, with D unclear. The germline CDR1 and CDR2 sequences are SGHNT and YYREEE (reference sequence). Trimming took off 3 bases at V and 1 base at J, with 7 bases between the two ends. This CDR3 spans 13 amino acids. The CDR3 DNA follows: TGTGCCAGCAGCTCCCCTACGAACACTGAAGCTTTCTTT. Amino acid sequence: CASSSPTNTEAFF.

V gene TRBV5-8 combines with J gene TRBJ1-5; 8 bases match TRBD1. Germline lookup yields CDR1 SGHTS and CDR2 YDEGEE. J was trimmed by 3 bases and V by 0 bases; bases with no gene match: 5. CDR3 size: 16 residues. As DNA, the CDR3 is TGTGCCAGCAGCTTGGGACAGGGGTATGACAATCAGCCCCAGCATTTT. Protein product: CASSLGQGYDNQPQHF.

V and J are TRBV7-2 and TRBJ1-1; D may be TRBD1 (6 bases). The CDR3 length is 14 residues. Between the trimmed V and J ends, which lost 2 bases and 4 bases, there was a span of 11 bases. Germline loops: CDR1 SGHTA, CDR2 FQGNSA. In nucleotides, the CDR3 is TGTGCCAGCAGCTTACAGGGGTATGGCACTGAAGCTTTCTTT. It translates to CASSLQGYGTEAFF. The whole variable domain, filled in from reference TRBV7-2 and TRBJ1-1, reads GAGVSQSPSNKVTEKGKDVELRCDPISGHTALYWYRQSLGQGLEFLIYFQGNSAPDKSGLPSDRFSAERTGGSVSTLTIQRTQQEDSAVYLCASSLQGYGTEAFFGQGTRLTVV.

J is TRBJ2-1 and V is TRBV10-3; 9 nucleotides line up with TRBD1. This CDR3 is 15 amino acids long. The trim removed 6 bases at V and 6 bases at J, leaving 9 bases unmatched. Germline CDR1 is ENHRY and CDR2 is SYGVKD. In nucleotides, the CDR3 is TGTGCCATCAGGACAGACAGGGGGTTCGTCAATGAGCAGTTCTTC. Translating gives CAIRTDRGFVNEQFF.

The chain recombines TRBV10-2 with TRBJ2-5; 7 bases agree with TRBD2. J gave up 5 bases and V 6 bases, and 9 bases lay outside the gene matches. Germline CDR1 reads WSHSY; CDR2 reads SAAADI. The CDR3 consists of 14 residues. CDR3 loop: CASSVAGYRETQYF. The CDR3 region has the DNA TGCGCCAGCAGCGTAGCGGGCTATCGCGAGACCCAGTACTTC.

This chain uses TRBV7-3 with TRBJ2-1; 9 nucleotides align to TRBD1. The CDR3 totals 16 residues. V was clipped by 1 base and J by 5 bases; unmatched bases: 6. In germline, CDR1 is SGHTA, CDR2 FQGTGA. This CDR3 reads CASSLIGQGFNNEQFF. The CDR3 nucleotides are TGTGCCAGCAGCTTAATCGGACAGGGGTTCAACAATGAGCAGTTCTTC.

The V gene is TRBV2, the J gene TRBJ2-5; TRBD1 is a possible D gene (6 bases). V was shortened by 6 bases and J by 5 bases, with 13 bases between the two germline ends. CDR1 SNHLY and CDR2 FYNNEI come from the germline V gene. The CDR3 length is 13 residues. Here the CDR3 DNA reads TGTGCCAGCAGGTTCAGGGGTGGGGAGACCCAGTACTTC. This encodes CASRFRGGETQYF.

The chain uses TRBV9 and TRBJ1-2; D remains ambiguous. Germline CDR1 SGDLS, CDR2 YYNGEE. The V end was cut by 1 base, the J end by 4 bases, with 17 bases between. The length of the CDR3 is 16 residues. CDR3 sequence: CASSVTTRGIGYGYTF. For the CDR3, the DNA is TGTGCCAGCAGCGTAACCACTCGGGGTATTGGCTATGGCTACACCTTC.

The V call is TRBV28, the J call TRBJ1-5; TRBD1 agrees at 9 bases. This CDR3 comprises 15 residues. V lost 4 bases to trimming and J lost 0 bases; unmatched junction nucleotides: 1. Germline V gives CDR1 MDHEN, CDR2 SYDVKM. The CDR3 loop is CASSSTGGSNQPQHF. The CDR3, as DNA: TGTGCCAGCAGTTCGACAGGGGGTAGCAATCAGCCCCAGCATTTT.

V and J are TRBV27 and TRBJ1-3; 7 nucleotides agree with TRBD1. The germline V gene has CDR1 MNHEY and CDR2 SMNVEV (reference sequence). This CDR3 is 13 amino acids long. J gave up 8 bases and V 6 bases, and 7 bases lay outside the gene matches. CDR3 protein: CASRRQGGDTIYF. The CDR3 DNA reads TGTGCCAGCAGGAGACAGGGCGGGGACACCATATATTTT.

V gene TRBV19 combines with J gene TRBJ2-6; 7 nucleotides agree with TRBD1. Germline CDR1 reads LNHDA; CDR2 reads SQIVND (reference sequence). Trimming cost V 6 bases and J 4 bases; bases outside gene matches: 6. The CDR3 is 15 residues long. CDR3 in amino acids: CASRITGDGANVLTF. The CDR3, as DNA: TGTGCCAGTAGAATCACAGGGGACGGGGCCAACGTCCTGACTTTC.

V gene TRBV6-5 combines with J gene TRBJ1-4, with 7 nucleotides matching TRBD1. This CDR3 region has 14 residues. Trimming at V came to 6 bases and at J to 7 bases, leaving 8 bases not matched to a gene. Germline values: CDR1 MNHEY, CDR2 SVGAGI. CDR3 sequence (DNA): TGTGCCAGCAGCCCCCCGGGACAGAGTGAAAAACTGTTTTTT. Its protein is CASSPPGQSEKLFF.

The chain is built from TRBV18 and TRBJ2-5; D is uncertain. CDR1 is KGHSH and CDR2 is LQKENI in the germline V gene. CDR3 length: 11 amino acids. V was pared by 5 bases and J by 2 bases, with 3 bases between. CDR3 bases: TGTGCCAGCTCATTACAAGAGACCCAGTACTTC. Translation: CASSLQETQYF.